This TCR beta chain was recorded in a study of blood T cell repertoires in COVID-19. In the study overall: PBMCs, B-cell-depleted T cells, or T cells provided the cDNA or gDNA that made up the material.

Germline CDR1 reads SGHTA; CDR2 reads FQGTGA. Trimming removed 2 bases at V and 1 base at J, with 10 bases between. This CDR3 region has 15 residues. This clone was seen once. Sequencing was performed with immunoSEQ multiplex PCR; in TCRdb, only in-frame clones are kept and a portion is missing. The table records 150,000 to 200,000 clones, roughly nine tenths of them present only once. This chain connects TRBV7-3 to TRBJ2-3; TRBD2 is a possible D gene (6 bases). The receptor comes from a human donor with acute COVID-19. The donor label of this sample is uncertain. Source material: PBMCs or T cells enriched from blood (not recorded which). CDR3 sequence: CASSLLGGGTDTQYF. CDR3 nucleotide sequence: TGTGCCAGCAGCTTACTCGGGGGAGGCACAGATACGCAGTATTTT. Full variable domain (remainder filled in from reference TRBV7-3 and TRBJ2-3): GAGVSQTPSNKVTEKGKYVELRCDPISGHTALYWYRQSLGQGPEFLIYFQGTGAADDSGLPNDRFFAVRPEGSVSTLKIQRTERGDSAVYLCASSLLGGGTDTQYFGPGTRLTVL.